This T cell receptor (beta chain) was documented in a study of tumor-infiltrating T cells and Merkel cell polyomavirus. About the study: The T cells studied were CD8+ and recognized the Merkel cell polyomavirus KLL epitope. Treatment was non-standardized, spanning chemotherapy, radiation and immunotherapies.

Using immunoSEQ multiplex PCR, the repertoire was profiled, and TCRdb retains in-frame clones only, with some absent. The sample lists 20,000 to 25,000 clones, nearly 90% occurring once. All patients' tumors stained robustly positive for Merkel cell polyomavirus Large T antigen by immunohistochemistry. Patients had KLL-tetramer+ cells above 0.04% of CD8+ T cells. This CDR3 is built from 15 residues. The germline gives CDR1 SEHNR, CDR2 FQNEAQ (reference sequence). The V and J ends lost 6 bases and 4 bases respectively, with 16 bases between them. Source material: lymph node tissue. This sequence joins TRBV7-9 and TRBJ1-5, with D perhaps TRBD1 (6 bases). This clonotype was sampled from a man between 50 and 59 years old with Merkel cell carcinoma. The CDR3 is CASSHQGTSNQPQHF. The CDR3 DNA follows: TGTGCCAGCAGTCATCAGGGGACCTCTAATCAGCCCCAGCATTTT. Supplemented by reference TRBV7-9 and TRBJ1-5, the full variable domain reads DTGVSQNPRHKITKRGQNVTFRCDPISEHNRLYWYRQTLGQGPEFLTYFQNEAQLEKSRLLSDRFSAERPKGSFSTLEIQRTEQGDSAMYLCASSHQGTSNQPQHFGDGTRLSIL.